This T cell receptor beta chain was sequenced in a study of T cells after yellow fever vaccination. A single record per CDR3 protein comes from TCRdb applying MiXCR to the 5' RACE reads. The sample contains more than 95,000 distinct CDR3 sequences, 15% of which appear only once. Germline V gives CDR1 MNHNS, CDR2 SASEGT. The CDR3 loop spans 16 amino acids. V was clipped by 6 bases and J by 0 bases, with 14 bases between them. This clonotype originated in a young man who received the YFV17D yellow fever vaccine. The material sequenced was CD8+ T cells sorted from PBMCs, taken 5 days after the yellow fever booster vaccination. The chain recombines TRBV6-1 with TRBJ1-4; the D is unclear. CDR3 sequence reads: CASSRRSGATNEKLFF. The CDR3 DNA is TGTGCCAGCAGCCGGCGGTCCGGTGCAACTAATGAAAAACTGTTTTTT.